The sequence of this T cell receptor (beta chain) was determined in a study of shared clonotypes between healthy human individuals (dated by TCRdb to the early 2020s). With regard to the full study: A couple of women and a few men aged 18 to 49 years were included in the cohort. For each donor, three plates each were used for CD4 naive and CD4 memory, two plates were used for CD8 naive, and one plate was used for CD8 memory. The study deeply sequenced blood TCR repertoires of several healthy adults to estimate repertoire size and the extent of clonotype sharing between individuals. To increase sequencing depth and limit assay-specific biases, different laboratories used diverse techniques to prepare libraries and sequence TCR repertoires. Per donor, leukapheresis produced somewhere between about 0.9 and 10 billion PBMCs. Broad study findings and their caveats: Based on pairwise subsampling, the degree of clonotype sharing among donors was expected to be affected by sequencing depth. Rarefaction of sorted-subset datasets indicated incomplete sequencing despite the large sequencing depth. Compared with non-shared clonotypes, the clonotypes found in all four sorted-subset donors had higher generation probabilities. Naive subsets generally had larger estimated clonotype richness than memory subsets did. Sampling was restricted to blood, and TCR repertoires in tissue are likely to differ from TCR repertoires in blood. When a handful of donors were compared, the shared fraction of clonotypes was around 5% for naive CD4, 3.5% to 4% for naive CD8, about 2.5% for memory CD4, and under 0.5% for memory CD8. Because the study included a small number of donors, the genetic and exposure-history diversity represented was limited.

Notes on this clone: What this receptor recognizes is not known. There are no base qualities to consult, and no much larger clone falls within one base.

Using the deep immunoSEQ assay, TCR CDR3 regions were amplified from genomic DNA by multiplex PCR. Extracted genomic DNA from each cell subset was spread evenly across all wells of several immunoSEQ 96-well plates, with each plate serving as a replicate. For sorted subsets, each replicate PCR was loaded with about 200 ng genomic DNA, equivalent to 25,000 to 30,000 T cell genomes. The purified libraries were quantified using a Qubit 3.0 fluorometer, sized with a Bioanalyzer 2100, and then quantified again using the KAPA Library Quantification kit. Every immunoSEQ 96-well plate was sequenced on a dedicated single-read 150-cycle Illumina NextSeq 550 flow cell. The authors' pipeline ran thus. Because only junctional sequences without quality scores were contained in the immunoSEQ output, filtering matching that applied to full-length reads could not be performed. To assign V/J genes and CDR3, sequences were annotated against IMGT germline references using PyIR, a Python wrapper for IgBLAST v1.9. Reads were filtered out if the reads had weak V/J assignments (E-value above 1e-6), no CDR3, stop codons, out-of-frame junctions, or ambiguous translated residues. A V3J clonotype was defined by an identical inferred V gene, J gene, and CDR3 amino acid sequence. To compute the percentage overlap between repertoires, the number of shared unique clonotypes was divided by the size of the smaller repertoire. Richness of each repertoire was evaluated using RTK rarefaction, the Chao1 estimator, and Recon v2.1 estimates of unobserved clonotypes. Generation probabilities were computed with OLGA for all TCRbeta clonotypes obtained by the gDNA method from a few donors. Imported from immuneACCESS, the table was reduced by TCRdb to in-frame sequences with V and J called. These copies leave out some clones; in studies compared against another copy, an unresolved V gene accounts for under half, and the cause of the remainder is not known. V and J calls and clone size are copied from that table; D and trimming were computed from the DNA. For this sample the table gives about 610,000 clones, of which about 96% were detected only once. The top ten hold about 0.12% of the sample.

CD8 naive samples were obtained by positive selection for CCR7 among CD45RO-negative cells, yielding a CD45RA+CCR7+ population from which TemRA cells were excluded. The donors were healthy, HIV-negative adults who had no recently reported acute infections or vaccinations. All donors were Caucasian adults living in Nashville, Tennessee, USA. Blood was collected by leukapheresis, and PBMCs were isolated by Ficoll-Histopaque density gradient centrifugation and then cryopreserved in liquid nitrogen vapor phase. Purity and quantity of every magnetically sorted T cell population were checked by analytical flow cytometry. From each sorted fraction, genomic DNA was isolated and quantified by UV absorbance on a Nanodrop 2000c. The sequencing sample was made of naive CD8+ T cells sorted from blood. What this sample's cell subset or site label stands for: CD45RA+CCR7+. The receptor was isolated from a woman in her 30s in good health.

The bases read TGTGCCAGCTCACCACTTCATGGGTCGGGGGAAACAGATACGCAGTATTTT. The encoded protein is CASSPLHGSGETDTQYF. The chain is assembled from TRBV18 and TRBJ2-3, with a weak D call of TRBD2 (6 bases match). The CDR3 has 17 amino acids, counting the end cysteine and phenylalanine. Of the read, only the CDR3 DNA is kept; its 51 bases are in frame from base 1. V was cut back by 1 base and J by 3 bases, leaving a gap of 17 bases between them. CDR1 and CDR2, per the germline V gene, are KGHSH and LQKENI.